The rows below give T cell receptor beta chains drawn from one sample of a study of early T cells in non-severe SARS-CoV-2 infection. TCRdb processed the 5' RACE reads anew with MiXCR; each CDR3 protein has one entry. Counted here are some 110,000 distinct CDR3 sequences, 14% to 15% occurring once; the ten biggest clones make up 21%. Sequences were obtained from whole blood. The source is an adult who was a healthcare worker with PCR-confirmed SARS-CoV-2 infection or an uninfected control (not recorded which). CDR3s include the opening cysteine and the closing phenylalanine or tryptophan. A D gene is named only where the DNA matches it firmly. The size entry is marked missing in some rows and otherwise reads once, few, many or a size class.

abundance,d_gene,j_gene,v_gene,CDR3aa,CDR3nt
many,.,TRBJ1-5,TRBV6-6,CASSLPPGAVDQPQHF,TGTGCCAGCAGTTTGCCCCCCGGGGCGGTTGATCAGCCCCAGCATTTT
few,TRBD2,TRBJ2-1,TRBV29-1,CSVEVLAGSYNEQFF,TGCAGCGTTGAAGTCCTAGCGGGCTCCTACAATGAGCAGTTCTTC
many,.,TRBJ1-4,TRBV12-3/TRBV12-4,CASSVQDEKLFF,TGTGCCAGCAGCGTCCAGGATGAAAAACTGTTTTTT
few,.,TRBJ1-1,TRBV7-6,CASSLDQNTEAFF,TGTGCCAGCAGCTTAGATCAAAACACTGAAGCTTTCTTT
few,TRBD2,TRBJ2-7,TRBV20-1,CSASRLGLANEQYF,TGCAGTGCTAGCAGGTTGGGACTAGCGAACGAGCAGTACTTC
few,.,TRBJ1-6,TRBV12-3/TRBV12-4,CASSLQLLGSPLHF,TGTGCCAGCAGTTTGCAGCTGCTGGGTTCACCCCTCCACTTT
few,TRBD1,TRBJ1-4,TRBV7-6,CASSPQAGGTNEKLFF,TGTGCCAGCAGCCCACAGGCAGGGGGGACTAATGAAAAACTGTTTTTT
many,.,TRBJ1-2,TRBV4-2,CASSPTYRGGDSGYTF,TGTGCCAGCAGCCCAACCTATCGGGGTGGCGACTCTGGCTACACCTTC
.,TRBD1,TRBJ1-1,TRBV10-3,CAISSRQGTEAFF,TGTGCCATCAGTTCCCGACAGGGAACTGAAGCTTTCTTT
.,.,TRBJ1-1,TRBV12-5,CASGLSDQGIAFF,TGTGCTAGTGGTTTGTCCGACCAGGGGATAGCTTTCTTT
few,.,TRBJ2-1,TRBV30,CAWRGYNEQFF,TGTGCCTGGAGAGGGTACAATGAGCAGTTCTTC
few,.,TRBJ1-2,TRBV3-1,CASSQRGFGGYTF,TGTGCCAGCAGCCAACGGGGCTTCGGCGGCTACACCTTC
.,TRBD2,TRBJ2-5,TRBV10-3,CAIGTSGDQETQYF,TGTGCCATCGGTACTAGCGGGGACCAAGAGACCCAGTACTTC
few,.,TRBJ2-2,TRBV3-1,CASSPRAGWNTGELFF,TGTGCCAGCAGCCCACGGGCAGGGTGGAACACCGGGGAGCTGTTTTTT
many,.,TRBJ1-6,TRBV30,CAWSVDRWNSPLHF,TGTGCCTGGAGTGTAGACAGGTGGAATTCACCCCTCCACTTT
.,.,TRBJ2-2,TRBV29-1,CSVVQRGAGELFF,TGCAGCGTTGTCCAGCGAGGGGCCGGGGAGCTGTTTTTT
.,.,TRBJ1-4,TRBV5-1,CASSPAGEKLFF,TGCGCCAGCAGCCCGGCCGGGGAAAAACTGTTTTTT
few,.,TRBJ2-3,TRBV29-1,CSVHPDSTDTQYF,TGCAGCGTCCACCCCGACAGCACAGATACGCAGTATTTT
.,TRBD1,TRBJ1-2,TRBV3-1,CASSQVDRGDGYTF,TGTGCCAGCAGCCAAGTGGACAGGGGAGATGGCTACACCTTC
few,TRBD1,TRBJ1-1,TRBV13,CASWQGEDTEAFF,TGTGCCAGCTGGCAGGGGGAGGACACTGAAGCTTTCTTT
few,.,TRBJ2-1,TRBV4-2,CASSQVGGGGRNEQFF,TGTGCCAGCAGCCAAGTGGGCGGAGGGGGGCGGAATGAGCAGTTCTTC
few,.,TRBJ1-2,TRBV27,CASSALSGVKGYTF,TGTGCCAGCAGTGCCCTTTCGGGGGTTAAGGGCTACACCTTC
.,.,TRBJ2-3,TRBV7-9,CASSSAGQTDTQYF,TGTGCCAGCAGCTCCGCTGGACAGACAGATACGCAGTATTTT
.,.,TRBJ1-5,TRBV19,CASGPRLRSAGFQPQHF,TGTGCCAGTGGACCTCGTTTAAGGAGCGCTGGGTTTCAGCCCCAGCATTTT
.,.,TRBJ1-1,TRBV5-1,CASSLDPGVTEAFF,TGCGCCAGCAGCTTGGATCCGGGGGTCACTGAAGCTTTCTTT
many,.,TRBJ1-2,TRBV6-5,CASSYSRSGGGYTF,TGTGCCAGCAGTTACTCGAGGTCTGGCGGTGGCTACACCTTC
many,.,TRBJ2-5,TRBV5-1,CASSLQEQETQYF,TGCGCCAGCAGCTTGCAAGAGCAAGAGACCCAGTACTTC
.,TRBD1,TRBJ1-3,TRBV30,CAWSVTDRTNTIYF,TGTGCCTGGAGTGTGACGGACAGGACAAACACCATATATTTT
.,.,TRBJ1-2,TRBV12-3/TRBV12-4,CASSLGGGGYTF,TGTGCCAGCAGTTTAGGGGGAGGAGGCTACACCTTC
.,TRBD2,TRBJ2-3,TRBV19,CASSLRGGFPDTQYF,TGTGCCAGTAGTCTGCGGGGGGGCTTCCCAGATACGCAGTATTTT
.,.,TRBJ1-2,TRBV10-3,CAITDGGLNYGCTF,TGTGCCATCACCGACGGGGGACTGAACTATGGCTGCACCTTC
.,TRBD2,TRBJ2-5,TRBV19,CASSILAGGQETQYF,TGTGCCAGTAGTATTCTAGCGGGGGGACAAGAGACCCAGTACTTC
few,.,TRBJ1-1,TRBV7-8,CASRPFRGRRTEAFF,TGTGCCAGCAGACCCTTCCGGGGGCGACGGACTGAAGCTTTCTTT
.,.,TRBJ1-5,TRBV19,CASSNGHYYQPQHF,TGTGCCAGTAGTAACGGACATTATTATCAGCCCCAGCATTTT
many,.,TRBJ2-7,TRBV21-1,CASSTGGPHYEQYF,TGTGCCAGCAGCACGGGGGGGCCTCACTACGAGCAGTACTTC
many,.,TRBJ2-7,TRBV3-1,CASSQAGSTYEQYF,TGTGCCAGCAGCCAAGCAGGCAGTACCTACGAGCAGTACTTC
few,.,TRBJ2-2,TRBV7-2,CASTLGGTGELFF,TGTGCCAGCACCTTAGGTGGCACCGGGGAGCTGTTTTTT